A single sample gave rise to the 12 T cell receptor beta chains below, sequenced in a study of regulatory T cells in long-lasting Graves disease. Documented time point: newly diagnosed GD, antithyroid drugs for less than 3 months. RNA from PBMCs was the source of the TCR library. TCR beta libraries were built with iRepertoire HTBI primers and Arm-PCR of CDR3 regions. TCRdb independently ran MiXCR on the multiplex PCR reads; one entry per CDR3 protein. Of about 620,000 distinct CDR3 sequences in the sample, 16% were seen once. These data are also associated with another study on T cells in Graves' hyperthyroidism and ophthalmopathy.

This specimen consisted of peripheral blood mononuclear cells (PBMCs), obtained at new diagnosis, from a patient treated with antithyroid drugs. These TCRs come from a woman aged 25 to 45 with Graves disease.

This clonotype was seen repeatedly, ten times or more. This chain joins TRBV7-2 and TRBJ1-1; tentative D call: TRBD1 (5 bases). The CDR3 has 14 residues. CDR1 and CDR2 from the germline V gene are SGHTA and FQGNSA. The V gene lost 6 bases and the J gene lost 2 bases, with 13 bases spanning the gap. The CDR3 DNA is TGTGCCAGCAGGTCCGGGCAGGGAAACACTGAAGCTTTCTTT. Its protein is CASRSGQGNTEAFF.

This clonotype was detected only a few times. The CDR3: CASSLLAAYGYTF. Here the CDR3 DNA reads TGCGCCAGCAGCTTGTTAGCGGCTTATGGCTACACCTTC. The chain recombines TRBV5-1 with TRBJ1-2; D gene ambiguous. The CDR3 length is 13 residues. Trimming cost V 1 base and J 5 bases, with 9 bases left between them. The germline CDR1 and CDR2 sequences are SGHRS and YFSETQ.

The V and J genes are TRBV15 and TRBJ2-3; 12 bases align to TRBD2. The length of the CDR3 is 14 residues. CDR1 is LNHNV, CDR2 YYDKDF, per germline (reference sequence). V shed 8 bases, J shed 8 bases, and the junction held 8 bases outside the gene matches. The CDR3 region is CATRTSGTAGTQYF. CDR3 coding DNA: TGTGCCACCCGGACTAGCGGGACCGCAGGTACGCAGTATTTT.

In its sample, this clonotype was seen many times. The chain joins TRBV6-1 to TRBJ1-2, with D possibly matching TRBD1 (5 bases). V was cut by 4 bases and J by 3 bases, with 15 bases left in between. Germline V gives CDR1 MNHNS, CDR2 SASEGT. This CDR3 contains 15 residues. As DNA, the CDR3 is TGTGCCAGCAGTGTCTTGCAGGGTCTGGACTATGGCTACACCTTC. It is translated as CASSVLQGLDYGYTF.

At least ten counts were recorded for this clonotype. The rearrangement uses TRBV28 and TRBJ1-1, with no clear D. V was cut by 6 bases and J by 8 bases, with 10 bases left in between. Germline lookup yields CDR1 MDHEN and CDR2 SYDVKM. CDR3 length equals 11 residues. The CDR3 spells CASRASGEAFF. As DNA, the CDR3 is TGTGCCAGCAGAGCCAGCGGGGAAGCTTTCTTT.

V usage is TRBV7-3 and J usage is TRBJ2-5; maybe TRBD2 (6 bases). The V gene lost 8 bases and the J gene lost 0 bases, with 19 bases spanning the gap. CDR3 length: 16 residues. The germline gives CDR1 SGHTA, CDR2 FQGTGA. The CDR3 nucleotides read TGTGCCAGCGGCCAAGGAGGGGTGGGAAACCAAGAGACCCAGTACTTC. Translation: CASGQGGVGNQETQYF.

This clonotype was recorded at least ten times. The J gene is TRBJ2-5, the V gene TRBV28, with 8 bases matching TRBD2. After removal of 3 bases from V and 2 bases from J, the junction contained 17 bases not matched to a gene. The CDR3 sequence is 19 residues long. Germline loops: CDR1 MDHEN, CDR2 SYDVKM. The CDR3 DNA is TGTGCCAGCAGTTTGAAGCTAGCGGGCCAATTTTGGCGACAAGAGACCCAGTACTTC. It yields the protein CASSLKLAGQFWRQETQYF. The full variable domain, completed using reference TRBV28 and TRBJ2-5, is DVKVTQSSRYLVKRTGEKVFLECVQDMDHENMFWYRQDPGLGLRLIYFSYDVKMKEKGDIPEGYSVSREKKERFSLILESASTNQTSMYLCASSLKLAGQFWRQETQYFGPGTRLLVL.

This clonotype occurred many times. This rearrangement joins TRBV20-1 to TRBJ2-3; the D gene is possibly TRBD2 (5 bases). The CDR3 contains 12 residues. Germline V gene data show CDR1 as DFQATT and CDR2 as SNEGSKA (reference sequence). Between the trimmed V and J ends, which lost 3 bases and 4 bases, there was a span of 8 bases. The CDR3 sequence is CSASQEADTQYF. The CDR3, as DNA: TGCAGTGCTAGTCAGGAGGCAGATACGCAGTATTTT.

As regards this clonotype: A much larger clone is a single base away; this may be a read error. The V gene is TRBV3-1, the J gene TRBJ1-4; D unresolved. The CDR3 totals 15 residues. Germline V CDR1 and CDR2: LGHDT, YNNKEL (reference sequence). This CDR3 is CASGQLVGIGEKLFF. In nucleotides, the CDR3 is TGTGCCAGCGGCCAGTTAGTAGGAATTGGTGAAAAACTGTTTTTT.

The sample holds many counts of this clonotype. The chain has TRBV28 and TRBJ2-7; TRBD2 might be the D (5 bases). V was cut by 6 bases and J by 3 bases, with 9 bases left in between. The CDR3 runs 12 residues. Germline lookup yields CDR1 MDHEN and CDR2 SYDVKM. In nucleotides, the CDR3 is TGTGCCAGCAGGGAGGAGAACTACGAGCAGTACTTC. Its translation is CASREENYEQYF. Full variable domain (missing parts from reference TRBV28 and TRBJ2-7): DVKVTQSSRYLVKRTGEKVFLECVQDMDHENMFWYRQDPGLGLRLIYFSYDVKMKEKGDIPEGYSVSREKKERFSLILESASTNQTSMYLCASREENYEQYFGPGTRLTVT.

V usage is TRBV20-1 and J usage is TRBJ2-3; D not resolved. The CDR3 sequence is 14 residues long. The germline V gene encodes CDR1 DFQATT and CDR2 SNEGSKA (reference sequence). The ends were cut back, 2 bases at V and 6 bases at J, with 15 bases in the middle. This chain's CDR3 is CSARSGPPSDTQYF. CDR3 nucleotide sequence: TGCAGTGCTAGATCCGGACCCCCTTCGGATACGCAGTATTTT.

The genes are TRBV27 and TRBJ2-5, with no clear D. Per the germline V gene, CDR1 is MNHEY and CDR2 is SMNVEV (reference sequence). Between the trimmed V and J ends, which lost 2 bases and 6 bases, there was a span of 10 bases. The CDR3 has 13 amino acids. CDR3 DNA: TGTGCCAGCAGTTTAACCCCCGAGAAGACCCAGTACTTC. Protein sequence: CASSLTPEKTQYF.